The T cell receptor (beta chain) under discussion was sequenced for a study of control samples from healthy donors and cancer patients. This clone came up a few times. Per germline, CDR1 SGHTS and CDR2 YDEGEE. This CDR3 has 15 residues. The V and J ends lost 1 base and 5 bases respectively, with 13 bases between them. Libraries were prepared by immunoSEQ multiplex PCR; TCRdb keeps only in-frame clonotypes and omits some of them. Of about 170,000 clones in the sample, about 90% were seen once. This chain uses TRBV5-8 with TRBJ2-4; no clear D gene. The TCR was taken from a woman in her twenties or thirties in good health. Sequencing used blood. Here the CDR3 DNA reads TGTGCCAGCAGCTTGCACTTTATGGGTGAAAACATTCAGTACTTC. Translated, it gives CASSLHFMGENIQYF.